This TCR beta chain was identified during a study of shared clonotypes between healthy human individuals (dated by TCRdb to between 2020 and 2021). Regarding the complete study: A couple of women and three men aged 18 to 49 years were included in the cohort. For each donor, CD4 naive and CD4 memory were each run on three plates, CD8 naive on two plates, and CD8 memory on one plate. The study deeply sequenced blood TCR repertoires of 5 or 6 healthy adults to estimate repertoire size and the extent of clonotype sharing between individuals. To increase sequencing depth and limit assay-specific biases, different laboratories used diverse techniques to prepare libraries and sequence TCR repertoires. Between about 0.8 and 8.9 billion PBMCs per donor were obtained by leukapheresis.

Using the deep immunoSEQ assay, multiplex PCR amplified TCR CDR3 regions from genomic DNA. For each cell subset, the extracted genomic DNA was distributed evenly across all wells of several immunoSEQ 96-well plates, and each plate served as one replicate. For sorted subsets, each replicate PCR was loaded with roughly 0.2 ug genomic DNA, equivalent to 32,000 or so T cell genomes. The purified libraries were quantified using a Qubit 3.0 fluorometer, sized with a Bioanalyzer 2100, and then quantified again using the KAPA Library Quantification kit. Each immunoSEQ 96-well plate was sequenced on its own single-read 150-cycle Illumina NextSeq 550 flow cell. Per the source publication's procedure: Because only junctional sequences without quality scores were contained in the immunoSEQ output, filtering matching that applied to full-length reads could not be performed. To assign V/J genes and CDR3, sequences were annotated against IMGT germline references using PyIR, a Python wrapper for IgBLAST v1.9. Any read was removed if the V/J assignment was weak (E-value above 1e-6), the CDR3 was missing, or the read contained stop codons, out-of-frame junctions, or ambiguous translated residues. V3J clonotypes were defined as sequences sharing an identical inferred V gene, J gene, and CDR3 amino acid sequence. Percentage overlap between repertoires was calculated by dividing the number of shared unique clonotypes by the size of the smaller repertoire. RTK rarefaction, the Chao1 estimator, and Recon v2.1 estimates of unobserved clonotypes were used to assess repertoire richness. Generation probabilities were computed with OLGA for all TCRbeta clonotypes obtained by the gDNA method from a handful of donors. TCRdb carries this immuneACCESS record with in-frame sequences only. Its versions omit some clonotypes, under half of them owing to an unresolved V gene in the studies checked, with the rest unexplained. Clone size and V and J calls were adopted from that table, with D and trimming inferred from the DNA. This sample lists some 380,000 clones; 90% to 97% were detected once. The top ten hold more than 0.3% of the sample.

The germline V gene (reference sequence) sets CDR1 to LNHDA and CDR2 to SQIVND. At the junction V is shortened by 4 bases and J by 4 bases, with 19 bases in between. The CDR3 holds 16 amino acids from the cysteine to the phenylalanine. The retained sequence is limited to the CDR3, 48 bases, with the frame set at the first base. Healthy HIV-negative adults with no recently reported acute infections or vaccinations were included as donors. Every donor was a Caucasian adult residing in Nashville, Tennessee, USA. CD8 memory samples were composed of magnetically selected CD45RO+ cells combined with CCR7-negative CD45RA+ effector memory (TemRA) cells. Blood was collected by leukapheresis, and PBMCs were isolated by Ficoll-Histopaque density gradient centrifugation and then cryopreserved in liquid nitrogen vapor phase. Purity and quantity of every magnetically sorted T cell population were checked by analytical flow cytometry. From each sorted fraction, genomic DNA was isolated and quantified by UV absorbance on a Nanodrop 2000c.

Broad study findings and their caveats: Pairwise subsampling indicated that sequencing depth was expected to affect the degree of clonotype sharing among donors. Incomplete sequencing was indicated by rarefaction of sorted-subset datasets, despite the large sequencing depth. Across a few donors, about 5.2% of naive CD4, 3% to 3.5% of naive CD8, about 2% of memory CD4, and about 0.44% of memory CD8 clonotypes were shared. Because the study included only a small number of donors, the genetic and exposure-history diversity represented was limited. Naive subsets generally had larger estimated clonotype richness than memory subsets. Higher generation probabilities were observed for clonotypes shared by all four sorted-subset donors than for non-shared clonotypes. Sampling was limited to blood, and TCR repertoires in tissue likely differ from TCR repertoires in blood.

As to this clone: No cognate antigen has been identified for it. Per-base quality was not reported, and no clone a single base away is much larger than it.

The sequence came from a man aged 30-40 years in good health. The sequencing sample was made of memory CD8+ T cells sorted from blood. What this sample's cell subset or site label stands for: CD45RO+ cells pooled with CCR7-negative TemRA cells. The rearrangement combines TRBV19 with TRBJ2-5, with the D gene not clear enough to name. The CDR3 in this case is CASSRMVAWLRETQYF. The nucleotide sequence reads TGTGCCAGTAGTAGGATGGTCGCCTGGTTAAGAGAGACCCAGTACTTC.